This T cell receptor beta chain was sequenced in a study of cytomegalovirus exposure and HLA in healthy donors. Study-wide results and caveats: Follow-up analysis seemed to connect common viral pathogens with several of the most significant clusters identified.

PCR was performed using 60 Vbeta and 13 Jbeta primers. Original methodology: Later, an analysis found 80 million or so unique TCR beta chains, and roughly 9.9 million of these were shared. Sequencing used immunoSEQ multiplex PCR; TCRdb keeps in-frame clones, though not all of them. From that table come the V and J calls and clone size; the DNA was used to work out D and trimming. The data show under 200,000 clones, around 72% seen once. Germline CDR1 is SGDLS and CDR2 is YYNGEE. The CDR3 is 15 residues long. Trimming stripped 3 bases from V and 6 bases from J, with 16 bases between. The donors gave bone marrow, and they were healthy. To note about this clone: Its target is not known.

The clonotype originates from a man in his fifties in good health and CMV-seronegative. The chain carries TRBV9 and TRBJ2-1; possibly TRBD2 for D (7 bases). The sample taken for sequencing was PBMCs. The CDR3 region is CASSAGLGGSNEQFF. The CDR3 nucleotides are TGTGCCAGCAGCGCCGGACTAGGGGGAAGCAATGAGCAGTTCTTC.